This T cell receptor beta chain appears in the sequencing data of a study of early T cells in non-severe SARS-CoV-2 infection. For the study at large: Chains were unpaired, as sequencing was done on bulk RNA from unsorted whole blood.

Turning to this clonotype: The antigen is unknown.

Individual cDNA molecules were tagged with unique molecular identifiers, the study reported. TCRdb itself ran the 5' RACE reads through MiXCR, one entry per CDR3 protein. The table lists about 49,000 distinct CDR3 sequences, about 12% of them singletons, with more than 9% in the top ten. Germline assignment: CDR1 MGHRA and CDR2 YSYEKL. This CDR3 spans 15 amino acids. Trimming cost V 0 bases and J 5 bases, with 14 bases left between them. Overall study results and limits: Missing private and CD4 specificities, VDJdb matching favored anti-spike CD8 responses.

The sequencing sample was made of whole blood. The genes are TRBV4-1 and TRBJ2-7; perhaps TRBD1 as D (6 bases). This sequence originates from an adult who was a healthcare worker with PCR-confirmed SARS-CoV-2 infection or an uninfected control (not recorded which). The DNA for the CDR3 is TGCGCCAGCAGCCAAGAAAACAGGGATATGGACGAGCAGTACTTC. Its protein product is CASSQENRDMDEQYF.